This record concerns one T cell receptor (beta chain) sequence. Its antigen target is currently unknown. No much larger clone exists at a distance of one base, and base qualities are not known. This entry belongs to a study of blood T cell repertoires in COVID-19 (dated by TCRdb to about 2020). General notes on the study: Samples covering the acute and convalescent phases of COVID-19 were provided by collaborators in the United States, Italy and Spain. The prospective study material was composed of cDNA or gDNA derived from T cells, B-cell-depleted T cells, or PBMCs. Deeply sampled blood TCRbeta repertoires from subjects exposed to, actively infected with, or recovered from COVID-19 were included in the dataset. The repertoires were released in a freely available public database intended as a resource for research on the immune response to SARS-CoV-2. The samples were drawn from the first 160 participants of the ongoing ImmuneRACE study and from some 1,300 subjects provided by 6 global collaborators. Sample metadata almost always included a de-identified subject ID, COVID-19 status, age in years and sex. Where available, HLA class I and class II types were taken from metadata supplied by the sample provider and were not determined by assay-based typing.

General findings and caveats noted by the study authors: Clinical and demographic metadata were provided uncurated, with the amount varying by source and participant.

TCRbeta CDR3 regions were amplified from genomic DNA using the immunoSEQ Assay, a bias-controlled multiplex PCR. The paper's data handling went like this. Nucleated cell counts per sample were estimated from amplification of reference gene primers within the assay. To quantify the absolute abundance of each unique TCRbeta CDR3 rearrangement, sequence reads were collapsed and filtered. For each sample, productive Simpson clonality was calculated as the square root of Simpson's diversity index across productive rearrangements. TCRdb took this table from immuneACCESS and kept in-frame rearrangements with V and J called. Such tables lack part of the clones; where checked against another copy, unresolved V genes explain under half of the gap, and the rest is unexplained. The DNA gave D and trimming, while V, J and clone size come from that table. Within this sample are approximately 200,000 clones, with about 87% of them counted one time only. Of the sample, roughly 4.2% falls within the top ten clones.

The cysteine opens and the phenylalanine closes a CDR3 of 11 amino acids. The kept DNA is CDR3 alone, 33 bases in frame from the first base. CDR1 and CDR2 are read off the germline V gene as MNHNS and SASEGT. Ends trimmed: V by 8 bases, J by 7 bases; bases unmatched to a gene: 0. Each collaborating institution followed its own protocols to collect whole blood in K2EDTA tubes. For TCRbeta analysis, collaborators shipped samples in one of three forms: frozen whole blood, isolated PBMCs, or DNA extracted from either of those sample types. This TCR was sampled from a woman aged 25 to 39 with acute or convalescent COVID-19. Specimen: peripheral blood. Recombination linked TRBV6-1 to TRBJ2-1, with 9 bases in between that match TRBD2. Here the CDR3 is given as CASGLANEQFF. The nucleotides are TGTGCCAGCGGACTAGCGAATGAGCAGTTCTTC.